Presented here are 10 T cell receptor beta chains from one specimen sequenced in a study of shared clonotypes between healthy human individuals. The repertoire was sequenced with immunoSEQ multiplex PCR; TCRdb's copy has only in-frame clones and lacks some. Altogether about 1.5 million clones are present, about 98% being singletons, with the ten largest covering around 0.45%. Material for sequencing was naive CD4+ T cells sorted from blood. Subset noted: CD45RA+ positively selected. Source of these receptors: a man aged 30 to 39 in good health.

J is TRBJ2-7 and V is TRBV7-9, with 14 positions matching TRBD2. The trim removed 6 bases at V and 3 bases at J, leaving 7 bases unmatched. Germline lookup yields CDR1 SEHNR and CDR2 FQNEAQ (reference sequence). The CDR3 runs to 16 residues. The CDR3 sequence: CASRGTSGRVFYEQYF. The CDR3 region has the DNA TGTGCCAGCAGGGGGACTAGCGGGAGAGTTTTCTACGAGCAGTACTTC.

The CDR3 here is CSCHRQVNTEAFF. The CDR3, as DNA: TGCAGTTGCCACAGACAGGTTAACACTGAAGCTTTCTTT. The chain carries TRBV29-1 and TRBJ1-1, with D possibly TRBD1 on 6 matching bases. The length of the CDR3 is 13 residues. CDR1 and CDR2 from the germline V gene are SQVTM and ANQGSEA.

Only one count was recorded for this clone. The rearrangement uses TRBV28 and TRBJ2-7; maybe TRBD2 (5 bases). The CDR3 loop spans 12 amino acids. Germline CDR1 reads MDHEN; CDR2 reads SYDVKM. The V and J ends lost 10 bases and 5 bases respectively, with 15 bases between them. CDR3: CATQSSFHEQYF. CDR3 bases: TGTGCCACTCAGTCTAGCTTCCACGAGCAGTACTTC.

The chain links TRBV6-6 to TRBJ1-5, with a weak D call TRBD1 (5 bases). Germline assignment: CDR1 MNHNY and CDR2 SVGAGI (reference sequence). This CDR3 has 14 residues. The ends were cut back, 4 bases at V and 3 bases at J, with 10 bases in the middle. CDR3 bases: TGTGCCAGCAGTTCCGACAGCCCCAATCAGCCCCAGCATTTT. This sequence encodes CASSSDSPNQPQHF.

V and J are TRBV5-1 and TRBJ2-7; D is perhaps TRBD2 (6 bases). V was pared by 2 bases and J by 3 bases, with 12 bases between. Germline V gene sequence: CDR1 SGHRS, CDR2 YFSETQ. The CDR3 is made up of 14 amino acids. The CDR3 here is CASSFLPEGYEQYF. The CDR3 DNA reads as TGCGCCAGCAGCTTCCTCCCGGAGGGCTACGAGCAGTACTTC.

The rearrangement links TRBV5-4 to TRBJ2-3; the D is unclear. Trimming took off 0 bases at V and 6 bases at J, with 8 bases between the two ends. This CDR3 is 13 amino acids long. Germline V gene lookup returns CDR1 SGHNT and CDR2 YYREEE (reference sequence). CDR3 coding DNA: TGTGCCAGCAGCTTGGACCAGGCCGATACGCAGTATTTT. Translation gives CASSLDQADTQYF.

The genes are TRBV6-5 and TRBJ1-5; D is uncertain. This CDR3 has 14 amino acids. V was cut by 8 bases and J by 2 bases, with 13 bases left in between. The germline V gene has CDR1 MNHEY and CDR2 SVGAGI. The CDR3 DNA follows: TGTGCCAGCCAACGCGGGAGGGGCAATCAGCCCCAGCATTTT. As protein: CASQRGRGNQPQHF.

The gene calls are TRBV28 and TRBJ1-2; the D gene is possibly TRBD1 (6 bases). Trimming cost V 6 bases and J 3 bases, with 8 bases left between them. Looked up from germline, CDR1 is MDHEN and CDR2 is SYDVKM. This CDR3 has 12 residues. The DNA for the CDR3 is TGTGCCAGCAGCCACAGGGACTATGGCTACACCTTC. This codes for CASSHRDYGYTF.

The chain carries TRBV7-8 and TRBJ2-1; 7 bases are shared with TRBD1. From germline, CDR1 is SGHVS and CDR2 FQNEAQ. V trimming: 5 bases; J trimming: 5 bases; junction bases outside the gene matches: 9. There are 15 residues in the CDR3. The CDR3: CASSRWDRKNNEQFF. In DNA form, the CDR3 reads TGTGCCAGCAGCCGGTGGGACAGAAAAAACAATGAGCAGTTCTTC. Full variable domain (outside the CDR3, taken from reference TRBV7-8 and TRBJ2-1): GAGVSQSPRYKVAKRGQDVALRCDPISGHVSLFWYQQALGQGPEFLTYFQNEAQLDKSGLPSDRFFAERPEGSVSTLKIQRTQQEDSAVYLCASSRWDRKNNEQFFGPGTRLTVL.

This rearrangement joins TRBV15 to TRBJ1-2; D is perhaps TRBD1 (6 bases). The germline V gene has CDR1 LNHNV and CDR2 YYDKDF (reference sequence). V was cut by 5 bases and J by 0 bases, with 10 bases left in between. The CDR3 length is 14 residues. For the CDR3, the DNA is TGTGCCACCAGCGCCCGGACAGCTAACTATGGCTACACCTTC. Amino acid sequence: CATSARTANYGYTF.